What follows are 11 T cell receptor beta chains derived from one specimen sequenced in a study of CD8 T cells in ankylosing spondylitis. From the 5' RACE reads, TCRdb called clonotypes with MiXCR, one entry per CDR3 protein. Found here are roughly 40,000 distinct CDR3 sequences, under 4.5% of them singletons; the top ten hold over 3%. Material: blood, either unsorted or a sorted T cell fraction (not recorded which). All receptors derive from a female donor with ankylosing spondylitis or in good health (not recorded which).

This clonotype appeared a few times. This chain links TRBV9 with TRBJ2-7, with D possibly being TRBD2 (5 bases). The length of the CDR3 is 13 residues. CDR1 is SGDLS, CDR2 YYNGEE, per germline. Trimming pared 3 bases from V and 9 bases from J, leaving 16 bases between. CDR3 DNA: TGTGCCAGCAGCGACCGGGATCTACGCGGGCAGTACTTC. Its translation is CASSDRDLRGQYF.

This clonotype was detected many times. The chain has TRBV9 and TRBJ1-1; 7 bases line up with TRBD1. V shed 4 bases and J 7 bases; nucleotides not matched to a gene: 13. CDR3 length: 15 amino acids. The V gene's germline CDR1 is SGDLS and CDR2 YYNGEE. In nucleotides, the CDR3 is TGTGCCAGCAGCCCATCCCCAACAGGGGATTATGAAGCTTTCTTT. It codes for CASSPSPTGDYEAFF.

This clonotype was found many times. CDR3 region: CASSVGLAGGIREQYF. The CDR3 DNA follows: TGTGCCAGCAGCGTAGGACTAGCGGGGGGGATTCGCGAGCAGTACTTC. V and J are TRBV9 and TRBJ2-7, with 14 bases identical to TRBD2. There are 16 residues in the CDR3. Trimming removed 0 bases from V and 6 bases from J; junction bases left unmatched: 5. Per germline, CDR1 SGDLS and CDR2 YYNGEE.

This clonotype was seen many times. This chain connects TRBV9 to TRBJ2-3; TRBD2 matches at 10 bases. V shed 5 bases, J shed 2 bases, and the junction held 5 bases outside the gene matches. This CDR3 spans 15 amino acids. The germline CDR1 and CDR2 sequences are SGDLS and YYNGEE. In DNA, the CDR3 is TGTGCCAGCAGTAGCGGGGGGTCCCTCACAGATACGCAGTATTTT. Its translation is CASSSGGSLTDTQYF.

This clonotype was recorded at least ten times. This chain uses TRBV9 with TRBJ1-2; D is undetermined. Germline CDR1 is SGDLS and CDR2 is YYNGEE. The CDR3 sequence is 14 residues long. V was pared by 1 base and J by 4 bases, with 11 bases between. The CDR3 nucleotides are TGTGCCAGCAGCGTAACCGGGCTGGGCTATGGCTACACCTTC. Its translation: CASSVTGLGYGYTF.

This clonotype was seen many times. The chain employs TRBV9 and TRBJ1-4; TRBD1 might be the D (6 bases). The CDR3 runs to 14 residues. The germline V gene encodes CDR1 SGDLS and CDR2 YYNGEE. The V and J ends lost 4 bases and 8 bases respectively, with 15 bases between them. The CDR3 loop reads CASSSGGGPEKLFF. In nucleotides, the CDR3 is TGTGCCAGCAGCTCGGGGGGGGGGCCCGAAAAACTGTTTTTT.

This clonotype was seen at least ten times. The chain is built from TRBV9 and TRBJ2-3, with 14 bases identical to TRBD2. The CDR3 is 16 amino acids. Germline assignment: CDR1 SGDLS and CDR2 YYNGEE. With 6 bases clipped from V and 6 bases from J, the junction kept 9 bases outside the gene matches. In DNA form, the CDR3 reads TGTGCCAGCACCAGACTAGCGGGGGGGCCCCGCGATACGCAGTATTTT. Protein product: CASTRLAGGPRDTQYF.

This clonotype was picked up many times. This sequence joins TRBV9 and TRBJ2-5; tentative D call: TRBD1 (5 bases). In germline, CDR1 is SGDLS, CDR2 YYNGEE. This CDR3 comprises 15 residues. The germline V and J ends were trimmed by 1 base and 5 bases, with 15 bases remaining between them. The DNA for the CDR3 is TGTGCCAGCAGCGTAAATCAGGGCGTCGGGGAGACCCAGTACTTC. Protein product: CASSVNQGVGETQYF.

In the case of this clonotype: A much larger clone sits a single nucleotide away, making a read error possible. The gene calls are TRBV9 and TRBJ1-3; D gene unclear. Germline V lookup: CDR1 SGDLS, CDR2 YYNGEE. The CDR3 spans 14 residues. Trimming took off 7 bases at V and 4 bases at J, with 15 bases between the two ends. CDR3 sequence (DNA): TGTGCCAGCGACGGTGAGGCGGGAGGAAACACCATATATTTT. Its protein is CASDGEAGGNTIYF. The full variable domain, its missing parts supplied by reference TRBV9 and TRBJ1-3, is DSGVTQTPKHLITATGQRVTLRCSPRSGDLSVYWYQQSLDQGLQFLIQYYNGEERAKGNILERFSAQQFPDLHSELNLSSLELGDSALYFCASDGEAGGNTIYFGEGSWLTVV.

This clonotype was seen repeatedly, ten times or more. This chain joins TRBV9 and TRBJ2-2, with 11 bases identical to TRBD2. V was pared by 4 bases and J by 7 bases, with 9 bases of the junction left unmatched. This CDR3 has 16 residues. Germline CDR1 reads SGDLS; CDR2 reads YYNGEE. CDR3 loop: CASSPLGTSGGGELFF. The DNA for the CDR3 is TGTGCCAGCAGCCCGCTAGGGACTAGCGGTGGCGGGGAGCTGTTTTTT.

This clonotype was detected many times. The chain carries TRBV9 and TRBJ1-5; 7 nucleotides line up with TRBD1. Trimming cost V 3 bases and J 2 bases; bases outside gene matches: 2. The germline V gene encodes CDR1 SGDLS and CDR2 YYNGEE. The CDR3 is made up of 14 amino acids. In nucleotides, the CDR3 is TGTGCCAGCAGCGAGGGGGCCCGCAATCAGCCCCAGCATTTT. It specifies CASSEGARNQPQHF.